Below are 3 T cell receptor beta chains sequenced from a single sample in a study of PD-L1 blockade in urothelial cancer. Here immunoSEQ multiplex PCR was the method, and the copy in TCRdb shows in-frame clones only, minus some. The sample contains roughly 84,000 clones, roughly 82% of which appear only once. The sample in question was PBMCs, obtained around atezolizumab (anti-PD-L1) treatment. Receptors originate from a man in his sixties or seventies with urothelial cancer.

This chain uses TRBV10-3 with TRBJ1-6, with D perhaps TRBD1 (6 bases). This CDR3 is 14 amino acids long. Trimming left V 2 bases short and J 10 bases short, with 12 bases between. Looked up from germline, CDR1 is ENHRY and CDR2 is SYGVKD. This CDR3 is CAISEAGAGSPLHF. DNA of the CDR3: TGTGCCATCAGTGAGGCAGGGGCAGGGTCACCCCTCCACTTT.

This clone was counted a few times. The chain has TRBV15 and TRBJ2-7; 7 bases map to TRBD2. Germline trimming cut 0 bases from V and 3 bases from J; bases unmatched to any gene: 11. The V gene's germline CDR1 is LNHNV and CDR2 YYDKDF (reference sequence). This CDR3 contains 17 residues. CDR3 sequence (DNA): TGTGCCACCAGCAGAGAGACAGATAGCGGGCTCTTCTACGAGCAGTACTTC. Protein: CATSRETDSGLFYEQYF.

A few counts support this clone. As DNA, the CDR3 is TGTGCCAGCAGCTGGGGGACAGGGCAGAACACCGGGGAGCTGTTTTTT. It codes for CASSWGTGQNTGELFF. The chain joins TRBV5-5 to TRBJ2-2, with 9 bases identical to TRBD1. The CDR3 length is 16 residues. The V and J ends lost 3 bases and 1 base, in that order; junction bases with no gene match: 4. Germline V gives CDR1 SGHKS, CDR2 YYEKEE (reference sequence).